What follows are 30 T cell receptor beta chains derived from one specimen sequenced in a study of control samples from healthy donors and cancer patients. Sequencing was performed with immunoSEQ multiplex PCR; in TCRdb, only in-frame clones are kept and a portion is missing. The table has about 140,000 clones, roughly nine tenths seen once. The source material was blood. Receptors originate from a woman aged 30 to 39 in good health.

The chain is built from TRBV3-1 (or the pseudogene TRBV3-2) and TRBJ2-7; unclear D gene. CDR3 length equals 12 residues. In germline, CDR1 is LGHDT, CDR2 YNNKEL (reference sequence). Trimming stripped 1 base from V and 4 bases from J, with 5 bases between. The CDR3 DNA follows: TGTGCCAGCAGCCAAGTGGAGTACGAGCAGTACTTC. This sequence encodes CASSQVEYEQYF.

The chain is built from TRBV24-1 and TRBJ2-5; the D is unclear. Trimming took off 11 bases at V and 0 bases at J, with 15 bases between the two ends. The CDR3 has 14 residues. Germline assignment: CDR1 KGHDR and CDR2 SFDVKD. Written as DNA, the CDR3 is TGTGCCAACGATTGCTACGGTAACCAAGAGACCCAGTACTTC. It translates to CANDCYGNQETQYF.

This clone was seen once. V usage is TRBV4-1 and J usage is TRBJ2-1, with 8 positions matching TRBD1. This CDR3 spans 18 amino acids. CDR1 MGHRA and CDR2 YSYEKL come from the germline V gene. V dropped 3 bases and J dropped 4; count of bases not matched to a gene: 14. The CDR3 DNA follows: TGCGCCAGCAGCCACAATAAAGGGCGGGACAGGTTGTACAATGAGCAGTTCTTC. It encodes CASSHNKGRDRLYNEQFF.

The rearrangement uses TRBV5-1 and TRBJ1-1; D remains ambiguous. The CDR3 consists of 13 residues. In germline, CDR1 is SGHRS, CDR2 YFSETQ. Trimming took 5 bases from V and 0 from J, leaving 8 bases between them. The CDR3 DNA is TGCGCCAGCAGGGTTGGGGTGAACACTGAAGCTTTCTTT. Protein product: CASRVGVNTEAFF.

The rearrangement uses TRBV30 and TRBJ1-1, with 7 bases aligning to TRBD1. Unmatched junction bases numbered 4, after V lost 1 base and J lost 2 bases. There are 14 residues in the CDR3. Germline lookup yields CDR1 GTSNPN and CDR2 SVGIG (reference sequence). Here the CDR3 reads CAWSAGTVNTEAFF. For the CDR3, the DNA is TGTGCCTGGAGTGCCGGGACAGTCAACACTGAAGCTTTCTTT.

The CDR3 bases are TGTGCCAGCAGCCCGGCCGCGCAGAACACTGAAGCTTTCTTT. Translating it yields CASSPAAQNTEAFF. The V and J genes are TRBV5-4 and TRBJ1-1; D unresolved. This CDR3 contains 14 residues. V was shortened by 4 bases and J by 1 base, with 11 bases between the two germline ends. The V gene's germline CDR1 is SGHNT and CDR2 YYREEE (reference sequence).

CDR3 in amino acids: CASIGGAGETQYF. CDR3 DNA sequence: TGTGCCAGTATCGGGGGGGCGGGAGAGACCCAGTACTTC. V and J are TRBV19 and TRBJ2-5, with 8 nucleotides matching TRBD2. V lost 7 bases and J lost 4; bases outside the gene matches: 5. The germline CDR1 and CDR2 sequences are LNHDA and SQIVND (reference sequence). The CDR3 contains 13 residues.

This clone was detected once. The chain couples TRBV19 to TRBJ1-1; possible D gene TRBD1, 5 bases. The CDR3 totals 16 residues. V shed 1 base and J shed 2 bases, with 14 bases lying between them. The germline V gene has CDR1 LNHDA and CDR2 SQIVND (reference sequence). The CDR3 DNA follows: TGTGCCAGTAGTATAGGGGCAGGGAGGTCCAACACTGAAGCTTTCTTT. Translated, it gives CASSIGAGRSNTEAFF.

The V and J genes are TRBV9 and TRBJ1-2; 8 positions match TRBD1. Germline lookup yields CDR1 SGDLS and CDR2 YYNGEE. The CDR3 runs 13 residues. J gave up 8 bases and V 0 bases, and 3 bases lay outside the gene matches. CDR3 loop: CASSVASGGGYTF. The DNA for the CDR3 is TGTGCCAGCAGCGTAGCATCAGGGGGCGGCTACACCTTC.

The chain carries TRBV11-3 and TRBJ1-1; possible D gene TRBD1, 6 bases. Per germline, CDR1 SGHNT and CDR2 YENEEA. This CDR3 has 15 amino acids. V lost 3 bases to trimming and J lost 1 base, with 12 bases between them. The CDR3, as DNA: TGTGCCAGCAGCTTCGGAGGGGGGGCGAACACTGAAGCTTTCTTT. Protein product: CASSFGGGANTEAFF.

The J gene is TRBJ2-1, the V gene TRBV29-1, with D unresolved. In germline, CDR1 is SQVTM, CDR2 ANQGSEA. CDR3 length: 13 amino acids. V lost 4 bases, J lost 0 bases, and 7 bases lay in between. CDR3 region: CSVVQYSYNEQFF. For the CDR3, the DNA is TGCAGCGTTGTGCAGTACTCCTACAATGAGCAGTTCTTC.

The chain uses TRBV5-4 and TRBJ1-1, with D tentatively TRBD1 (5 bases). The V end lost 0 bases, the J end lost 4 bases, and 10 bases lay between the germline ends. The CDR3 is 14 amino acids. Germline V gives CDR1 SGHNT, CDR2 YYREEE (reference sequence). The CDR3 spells CASSLAGYSTEAFF. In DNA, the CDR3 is TGTGCCAGCAGCTTGGCAGGGTATTCCACTGAAGCTTTCTTT.

The CDR3 loop is CASSIVSAGGRGEQFF. The CDR3, as DNA: TGTGCCAGTAGTATAGTCTCAGCGGGAGGAAGGGGGGAGCAGTTCTTC. The chain has TRBV19 and TRBJ2-1, with 9 bases identical to TRBD2. CDR1 is LNHDA and CDR2 is SQIVND in the germline V gene (reference sequence). V dropped 1 base and J dropped 10; count of bases not matched to a gene: 11. The CDR3 runs to 16 residues. The whole variable domain, filled in from reference TRBV19 and TRBJ2-1, reads DGGITQSPKYLFRKEGQNVTLSCEQNLNHDAMYWYRQDPGQGLRLIYYSQIVNDFQKGDIAEGYSVSREKKESFPLTVTSAQKNPTAFYLCASSIVSAGGRGEQFFGPGTRLTVL.

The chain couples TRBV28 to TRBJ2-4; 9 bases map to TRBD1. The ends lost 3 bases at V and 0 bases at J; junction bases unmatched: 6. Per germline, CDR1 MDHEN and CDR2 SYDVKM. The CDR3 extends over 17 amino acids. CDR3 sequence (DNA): TGTGCCAGCAGTTTCCCGGGACAGGGAAAAGCCAAAAACATTCAGTACTTC. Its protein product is CASSFPGQGKAKNIQYF.

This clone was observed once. The CDR3 DNA reads as TGTGCCAGCAGTGATAAGGGTTCTGGGGCCAACGTCCTGACTTTC. Its protein product is CASSDKGSGANVLTF. The V and J genes are TRBV7-6 and TRBJ2-6; the D is unclear. Germline V gene data show CDR1 as SGHVS and CDR2 as FNYEAQ. This CDR3 has 15 residues. The V and J ends lost 6 bases and 1 base respectively, with 10 bases between them.

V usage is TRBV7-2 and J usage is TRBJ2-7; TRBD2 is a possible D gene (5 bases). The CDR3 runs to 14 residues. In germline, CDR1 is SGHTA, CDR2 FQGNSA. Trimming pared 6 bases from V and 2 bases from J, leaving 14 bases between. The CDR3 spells CASRPGTTTYEQYF. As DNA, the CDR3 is TGTGCCAGCAGACCCGGAACGACTACCTACGAGCAGTACTTC.

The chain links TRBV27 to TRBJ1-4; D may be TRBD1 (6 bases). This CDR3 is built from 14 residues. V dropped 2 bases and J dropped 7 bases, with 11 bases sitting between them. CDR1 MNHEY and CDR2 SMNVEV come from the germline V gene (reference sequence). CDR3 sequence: CASSLGGAGEKLFF. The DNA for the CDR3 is TGTGCCAGCAGTTTAGGGGGGGCTGGTGAAAAACTGTTTTTT.

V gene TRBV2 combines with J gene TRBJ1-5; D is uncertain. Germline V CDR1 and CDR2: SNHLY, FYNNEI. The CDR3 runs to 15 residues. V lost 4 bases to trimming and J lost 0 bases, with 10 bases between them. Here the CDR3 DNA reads TGTGCCAGCAGTGTAGAGTCCGATAGCAATCAGCCCCAGCATTTT. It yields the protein CASSVESDSNQPQHF.

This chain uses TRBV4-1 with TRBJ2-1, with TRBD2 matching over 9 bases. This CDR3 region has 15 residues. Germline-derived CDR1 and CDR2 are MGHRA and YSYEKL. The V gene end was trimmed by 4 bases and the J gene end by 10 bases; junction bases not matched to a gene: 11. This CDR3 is CASSPTAGGPREQFF. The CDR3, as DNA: TGCGCCAGCAGCCCAACGGCGGGAGGGCCGAGGGAGCAGTTCTTC.

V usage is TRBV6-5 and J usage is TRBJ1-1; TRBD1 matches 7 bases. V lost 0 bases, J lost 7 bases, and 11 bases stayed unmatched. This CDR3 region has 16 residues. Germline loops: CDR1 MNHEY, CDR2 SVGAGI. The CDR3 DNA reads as TGTGCCAGCAGTTACTCGTTAGGTCGGCAGGGGGGTGAAGCTTTCTTT. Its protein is CASSYSLGRQGGEAFF.

The CDR3 loop is CASSRTQQNSPLHF. CDR3 nucleotides: TGTGCCAGTAGTAGGACACAACAGAATTCACCCCTCCACTTT. This chain connects TRBV2 to TRBJ1-6, with a weak D call TRBD1 (5 bases). Germline loops: CDR1 SNHLY, CDR2 FYNNEI. This CDR3 spans 14 amino acids. V was shortened by 9 bases and J by 7 bases, with 16 bases between the two germline ends.

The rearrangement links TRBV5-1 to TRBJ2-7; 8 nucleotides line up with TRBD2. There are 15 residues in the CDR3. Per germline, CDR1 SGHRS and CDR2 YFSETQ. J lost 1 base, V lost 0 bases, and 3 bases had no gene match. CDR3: CASSLVSGGSYEQYF. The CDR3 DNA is TGCGCCAGCAGCTTGGTGAGCGGGGGTTCCTACGAGCAGTACTTC.

The CDR3 loop reads CASSLDMVAGRFTEAFF. For the CDR3, the DNA is TGTGCCAGCAGCTTGGATATGGTGGCAGGGAGGTTTACTGAAGCTTTCTTT. The genes are TRBV5-4 and TRBJ1-1, with a weak D call TRBD1 (5 bases). Looked up from germline, CDR1 is SGHNT and CDR2 is YYREEE (reference sequence). V lost 0 bases to trimming and J lost 5 bases, with 20 bases between them. This CDR3 comprises 17 residues.

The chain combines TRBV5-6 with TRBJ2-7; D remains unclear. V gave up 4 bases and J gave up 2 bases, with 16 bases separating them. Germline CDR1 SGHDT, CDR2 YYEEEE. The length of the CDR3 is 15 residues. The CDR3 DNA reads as TGTGCCAGCAGCAGCCTAGGAGAAGGGCCCTACGAGCAGTACTTC. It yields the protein CASSSLGEGPYEQYF.

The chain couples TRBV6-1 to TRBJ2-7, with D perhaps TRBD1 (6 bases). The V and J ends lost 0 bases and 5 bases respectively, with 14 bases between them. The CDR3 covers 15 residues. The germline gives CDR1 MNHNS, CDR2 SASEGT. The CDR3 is CASSEAAGARHEQYF. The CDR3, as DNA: TGTGCCAGCAGTGAAGCGGCAGGGGCTCGCCACGAGCAGTACTTC.

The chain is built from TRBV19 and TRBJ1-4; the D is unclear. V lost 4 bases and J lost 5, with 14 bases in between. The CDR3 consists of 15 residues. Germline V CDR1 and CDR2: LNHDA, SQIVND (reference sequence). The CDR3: CASSRARALNEKLFF. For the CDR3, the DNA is TGTGCCAGTAGTAGAGCCCGGGCCTTAAATGAAAAACTGTTTTTT. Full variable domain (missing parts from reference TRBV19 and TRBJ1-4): DGGITQSPKYLFRKEGQNVTLSCEQNLNHDAMYWYRQDPGQGLRLIYYSQIVNDFQKGDIAEGYSVSREKKESFPLTVTSAQKNPTAFYLCASSRARALNEKLFFGSGTQLSVL.

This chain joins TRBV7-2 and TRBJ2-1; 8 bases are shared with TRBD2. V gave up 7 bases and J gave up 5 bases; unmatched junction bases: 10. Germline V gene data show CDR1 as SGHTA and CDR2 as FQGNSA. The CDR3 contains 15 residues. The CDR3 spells CASTHVAGTNNEQFF. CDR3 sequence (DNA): TGTGCCAGCACCCATGTAGCGGGGACAAACAATGAGCAGTTCTTC. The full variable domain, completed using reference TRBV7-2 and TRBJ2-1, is GAGVSQSPSNKVTEKGKDVELRCDPISGHTALYWYRQSLGQGLEFLIYFQGNSAPDKSGLPSDRFSAERTGGSVSTLTIQRTQQEDSAVYLCASTHVAGTNNEQFFGPGTRLTVL.

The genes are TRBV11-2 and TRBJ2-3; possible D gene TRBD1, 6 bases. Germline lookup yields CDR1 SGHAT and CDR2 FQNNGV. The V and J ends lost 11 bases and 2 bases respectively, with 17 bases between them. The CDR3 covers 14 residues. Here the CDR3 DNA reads TGTGCCTGTAGCCCAGGGGACCACACAGATACGCAGTATTTT. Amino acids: CACSPGDHTDTQYF.

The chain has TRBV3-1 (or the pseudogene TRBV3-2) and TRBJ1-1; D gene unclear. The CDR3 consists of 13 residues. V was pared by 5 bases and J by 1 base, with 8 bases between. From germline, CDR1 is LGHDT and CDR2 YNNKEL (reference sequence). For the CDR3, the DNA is TGTGCCAGCAGCTTATCAGGGAACACTGAAGCTTTCTTT. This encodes CASSLSGNTEAFF.

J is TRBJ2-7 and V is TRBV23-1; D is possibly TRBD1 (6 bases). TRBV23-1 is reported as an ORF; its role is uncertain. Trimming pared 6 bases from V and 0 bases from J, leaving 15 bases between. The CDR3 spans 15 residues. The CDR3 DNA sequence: TGCGCCAGCAGGAACACAGGGAAATACTCCTACGAGCAGTACTTC. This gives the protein CASRNTGKYSYEQYF.